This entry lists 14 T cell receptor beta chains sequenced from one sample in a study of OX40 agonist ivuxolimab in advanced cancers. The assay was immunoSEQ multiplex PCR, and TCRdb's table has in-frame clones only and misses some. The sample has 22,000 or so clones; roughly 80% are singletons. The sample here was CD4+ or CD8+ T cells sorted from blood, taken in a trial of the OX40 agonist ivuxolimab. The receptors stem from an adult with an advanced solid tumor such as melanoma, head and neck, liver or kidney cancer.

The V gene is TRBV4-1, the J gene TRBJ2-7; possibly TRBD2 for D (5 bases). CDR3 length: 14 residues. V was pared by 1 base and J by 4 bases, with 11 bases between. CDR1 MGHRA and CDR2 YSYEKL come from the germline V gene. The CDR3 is CASSQVPPGYEQYF. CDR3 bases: TGCGCCAGCAGCCAAGTCCCTCCGGGATACGAGCAGTACTTC.

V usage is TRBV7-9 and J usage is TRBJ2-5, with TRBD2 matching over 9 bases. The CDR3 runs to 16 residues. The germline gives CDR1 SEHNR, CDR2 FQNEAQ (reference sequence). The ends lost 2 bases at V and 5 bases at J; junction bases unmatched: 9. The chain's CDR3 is CASSLLGSGSAETQYF. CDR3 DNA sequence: TGTGCCAGCAGCTTATTAGGTAGCGGGAGTGCGGAGACCCAGTACTTC.

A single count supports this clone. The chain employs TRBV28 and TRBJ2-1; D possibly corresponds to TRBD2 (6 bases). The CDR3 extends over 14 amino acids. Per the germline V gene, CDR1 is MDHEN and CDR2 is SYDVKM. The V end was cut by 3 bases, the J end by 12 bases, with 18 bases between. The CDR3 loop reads CASSFGDFTSGQFF. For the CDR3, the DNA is TGTGCCAGCAGTTTCGGGGACTTTACTTCGGGGCAGTTCTTC. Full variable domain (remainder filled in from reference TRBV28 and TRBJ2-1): DVKVTQSSRYLVKRTGEKVFLECVQDMDHENMFWYRQDPGLGLRLIYFSYDVKMKEKGDIPEGYSVSREKKERFSLILESASTNQTSMYLCASSFGDFTSGQFFGPGTRLTVL.

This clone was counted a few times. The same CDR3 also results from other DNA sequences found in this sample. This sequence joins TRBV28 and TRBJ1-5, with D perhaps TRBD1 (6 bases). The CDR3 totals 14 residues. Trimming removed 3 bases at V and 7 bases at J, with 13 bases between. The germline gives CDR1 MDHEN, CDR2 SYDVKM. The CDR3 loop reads CASSFETGLQPQHF. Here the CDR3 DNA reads TGTGCCAGCAGTTTTGAGACAGGCCTACAGCCCCAGCATTTT. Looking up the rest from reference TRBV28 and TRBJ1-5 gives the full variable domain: DVKVTQSSRYLVKRTGEKVFLECVQDMDHENMFWYRQDPGLGLRLIYFSYDVKMKEKGDIPEGYSVSREKKERFSLILESASTNQTSMYLCASSFETGLQPQHFGDGTRLSIL.

The CDR3 sequence: CASSIWREGRNEQFF. The CDR3 nucleotides are TGTGCCAGTAGTATTTGGCGGGAGGGCCGGAATGAGCAGTTCTTC. The rearrangement joins TRBV19 to TRBJ2-1; 9 positions match TRBD2. The CDR3 is 15 residues long. CDR1 is LNHDA, CDR2 SQIVND, per germline (reference sequence). Unmatched junction bases numbered 7, after V lost 3 bases and J lost 7 bases.

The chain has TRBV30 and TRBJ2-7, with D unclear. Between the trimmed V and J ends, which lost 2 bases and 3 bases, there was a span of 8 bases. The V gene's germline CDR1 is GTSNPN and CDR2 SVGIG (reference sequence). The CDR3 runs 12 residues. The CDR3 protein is CAWSTDLYEQYF. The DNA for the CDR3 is TGTGCCTGGAGTACAGACCTCTACGAGCAGTACTTC. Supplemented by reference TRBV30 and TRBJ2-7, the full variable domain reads SQTIHQWPATLVQPVGSPLSLECTVEGTSNPNLYWYRQAAGRGLQLLFYSVGIGQISSEVPQNLSASRPQDRQFILSSKKLLLSDSGFYLCAWSTDLYEQYFGPGTRLTVT.

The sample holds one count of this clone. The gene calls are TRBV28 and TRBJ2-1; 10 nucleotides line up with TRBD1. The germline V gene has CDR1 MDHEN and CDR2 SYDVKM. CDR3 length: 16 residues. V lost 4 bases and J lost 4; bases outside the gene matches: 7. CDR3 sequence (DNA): TGTGCCAGCAGTTCATCAGACAGGGGGCGATACAATGAGCAGTTCTTC. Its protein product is CASSSSDRGRYNEQFF.

The CDR3 protein is CASSFSGENQPQHF. The CDR3 region has the DNA TGTGCCAGCAGTTTTAGCGGGGAGAATCAGCCCCAGCATTTT. The rearrangement links TRBV28 to TRBJ1-5, with D unresolved. The CDR3 is made up of 14 amino acids. Trimming cost V 3 bases and J 4 bases, with 10 bases left between them. CDR1 is MDHEN, CDR2 SYDVKM, per germline.

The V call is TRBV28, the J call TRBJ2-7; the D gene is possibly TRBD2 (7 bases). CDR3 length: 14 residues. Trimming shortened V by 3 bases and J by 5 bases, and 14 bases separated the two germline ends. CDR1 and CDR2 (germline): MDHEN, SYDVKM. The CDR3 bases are TGTGCCAGCAGTTTGAGGGGGGGAAGGAACGAGCAGTACTTC. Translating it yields CASSLRGGRNEQYF.

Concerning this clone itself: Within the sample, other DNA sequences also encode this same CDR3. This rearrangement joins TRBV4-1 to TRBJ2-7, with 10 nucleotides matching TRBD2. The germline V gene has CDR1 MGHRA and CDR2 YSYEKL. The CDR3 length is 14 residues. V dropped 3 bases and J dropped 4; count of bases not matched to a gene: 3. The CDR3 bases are TGCGCCAGCAGCCATCCGGGACTAGCGTACGAGCAGTACTTC. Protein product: CASSHPGLAYEQYF.

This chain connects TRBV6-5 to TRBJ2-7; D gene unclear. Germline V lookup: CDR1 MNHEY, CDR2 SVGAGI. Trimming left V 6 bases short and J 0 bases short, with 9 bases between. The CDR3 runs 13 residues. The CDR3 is CASRPRGSYEQYF. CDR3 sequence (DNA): TGTGCCAGCAGGCCTCGAGGCTCCTACGAGCAGTACTTC.

The chain's CDR3 is CASSSTSRRRYTEAFF. The CDR3 DNA reads as TGTGCCAGTAGCAGCACGTCCAGGCGTAGGTACACTGAAGCTTTCTTT. The chain recombines TRBV19 with TRBJ1-1, with unresolved D. The CDR3 loop spans 16 amino acids. V was shortened by 6 bases and J by 3 bases, with 20 bases between the two germline ends. Germline V gives CDR1 LNHDA, CDR2 SQIVND (reference sequence).

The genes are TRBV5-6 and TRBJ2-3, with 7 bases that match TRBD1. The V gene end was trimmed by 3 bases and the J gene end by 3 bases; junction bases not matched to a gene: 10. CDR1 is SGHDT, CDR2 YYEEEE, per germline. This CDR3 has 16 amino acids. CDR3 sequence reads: CASSSTGAPWTDTQYF. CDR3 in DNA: TGTGCCAGCAGCTCCACAGGGGCTCCGTGGACAGATACGCAGTATTTT.

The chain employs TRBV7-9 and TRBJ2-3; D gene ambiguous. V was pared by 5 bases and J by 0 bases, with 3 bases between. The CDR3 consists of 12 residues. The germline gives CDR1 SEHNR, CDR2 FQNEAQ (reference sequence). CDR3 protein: CASSISTDTQYF. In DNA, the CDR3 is TGTGCCAGCAGCATAAGCACAGATACGCAGTATTTT. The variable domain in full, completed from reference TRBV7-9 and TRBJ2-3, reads DTGVSQNPRHKITKRGQNVTFRCDPISEHNRLYWYRQTLGQGPEFLTYFQNEAQLEKSRLLSDRFSAERPKGSFSTLEIQRTEQGDSAMYLCASSISTDTQYFGPGTRLTVL.